Presented here are 5 T cell receptor beta chains from one specimen sequenced in a study of blood T cell repertoires in COVID-19. Here immunoSEQ multiplex PCR was the method, and the copy in TCRdb shows in-frame clones only, minus some. The sample has approximately 130,000 clones, roughly 79% seen once. The material sequenced was peripheral blood. The receptors originated from a human donor in a cohort sampled during active COVID-19.

The rearrangement joins TRBV6-5 to TRBJ1-3; 10 bases are shared with TRBD1. CDR1 is MNHEY and CDR2 is SVGAGI in the germline V gene. J gave up 8 bases and V 6 bases, and 4 bases lay outside the gene matches. This CDR3 comprises 13 residues. The DNA of the CDR3 is TGTGCCAGCAGCCTGGGACAGGGGTACACCATATATTTT. Residues: CASSLGQGYTIYF.

The chain employs TRBV5-4 and TRBJ2-3, with TRBD2 matching 8 bases. This CDR3 is built from 15 residues. Germline CDR1 is SGHNT and CDR2 is YYREEE (reference sequence). V lost 0 bases and J lost 3; bases outside the gene matches: 3. CDR3 DNA: TGTGCCAGCAGCTTGGACCAGCGGGGGACAGATACGCAGTATTTT. Translating it yields CASSLDQRGTDTQYF.

V usage is TRBV5-4 and J usage is TRBJ2-7, with 8 nucleotides matching TRBD2. Germline assignment: CDR1 SGHNT and CDR2 YYREEE (reference sequence). V gave up 4 bases and J gave up 1 base; unmatched junction bases: 10. This CDR3 is 16 amino acids long. The CDR3 is CASSPGGLAGSYEQYF. CDR3 in DNA: TGTGCCAGCAGCCCCGGCGGGCTAGCGGGTTCCTACGAGCAGTACTTC.

The chain carries TRBV10-3 and TRBJ1-6; tentative D call: TRBD1 (5 bases). There are 13 residues in the CDR3. Germline V gene data show CDR1 as ENHRY and CDR2 as SYGVKD. Deletions cut 2 bases from V and 7 bases from J, with 6 bases between. CDR3 amino acids: CAISERQNSPLHF. The CDR3 nucleotides are TGTGCCATCAGTGAGAGACAGAATTCACCCCTCCACTTT.

The rearrangement uses TRBV3-1 (or the pseudogene TRBV3-2) and TRBJ2-3, with D perhaps TRBD2 (6 bases). Germline lookup yields CDR1 LGHDT and CDR2 YNNKEL (reference sequence). The CDR3 spans 18 residues. Trimming pared 2 bases from V and 3 bases from J, leaving 21 bases between. The CDR3 region has the DNA TGTGCCAGCAGCCAACTGGGCCCTGGGGCTAGCGTAACAGATACGCAGTATTTT. Amino acids: CASSQLGPGASVTDTQYF.